A single T cell receptor beta chain is shown here with its context. The antigen remains undetermined. J lost 6 bases, V lost 6 bases, and 11 bases had no gene match. Germline CDR1 MDHEN, CDR2 SYDVKM. The CDR3 covers 15 residues. CD45RA+ naive and CD45RA-negative memory subsets were separated from CD4+ cells. This specimen comes from a study of shared clonotypes between healthy human individuals. Study as a whole: Plates per donor: three CD4 naive, three CD4 memory, two CD8 naive, one CD8 memory. Broader study findings: Generally, naive subsets came out with larger estimated richness than memory subsets.

Clones were sequenced by immunoSEQ multiplex PCR, and TCRdb holds only the in-frame ones, with some missing. Here the sample spans approximately 1,500,000 clones, approximately 98% being singletons. Sequencing was performed on naive CD4+ T cells sorted from blood. This sample's subset: CD45RA+ positively selected. The V and J genes are TRBV28 and TRBJ1-5, with 7 bases identical to TRBD1. The clonotype was recovered from a man aged 25 to 40 in good health. CDR3 sequence: CASSPRGGLGQPQHF. CDR3 DNA sequence: TGTGCCAGCAGCCCCAGGGGGGGTCTGGGTCAGCCCCAGCATTTT. Using reference TRBV28 and TRBJ1-5 for the parts outside the CDR3, the full variable domain is DVKVTQSSRYLVKRTGEKVFLECVQDMDHENMFWYRQDPGLGLRLIYFSYDVKMKEKGDIPEGYSVSREKKERFSLILESASTNQTSMYLCASSPRGGLGQPQHFGDGTRLSIL.